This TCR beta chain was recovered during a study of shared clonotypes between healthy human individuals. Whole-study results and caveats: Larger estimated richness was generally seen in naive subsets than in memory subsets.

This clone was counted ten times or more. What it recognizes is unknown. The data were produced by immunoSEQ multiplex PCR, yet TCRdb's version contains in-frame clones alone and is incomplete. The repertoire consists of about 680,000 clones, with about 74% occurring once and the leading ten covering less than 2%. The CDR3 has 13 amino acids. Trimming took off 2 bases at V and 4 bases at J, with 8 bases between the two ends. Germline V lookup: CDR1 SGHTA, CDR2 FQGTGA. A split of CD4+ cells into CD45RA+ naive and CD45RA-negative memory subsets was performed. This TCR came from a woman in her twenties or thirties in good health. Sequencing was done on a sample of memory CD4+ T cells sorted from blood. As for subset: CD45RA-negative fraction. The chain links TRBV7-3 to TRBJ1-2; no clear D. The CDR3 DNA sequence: TGTGCCAGCAGCTTAGAGAGCACCTATGGCTACACCTTC. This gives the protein CASSLESTYGYTF.